The 25 T cell receptor beta chains below come from one sample, sequenced in a study of OX40 agonist ivuxolimab in advanced cancers. The protocol was immunoSEQ multiplex PCR, while the TCRdb copy is restricted to in-frame clones and leaves out a portion. The sample has tens of thousands of clones, more than 75% seen once; the top ten hold around 0.31%. Source: CD4+ or CD8+ T cells sorted from blood, taken in a trial of the OX40 agonist ivuxolimab. These receptors were obtained from an adult with an advanced solid tumor such as melanoma, head and neck, liver or kidney cancer.

The gene calls are TRBV10-3 and TRBJ2-7, with D perhaps TRBD1 (6 bases). Trimming cost V 10 bases and J 6 bases, with 22 bases left between them. Germline values: CDR1 ENHRY, CDR2 SYGVKD. The length of the CDR3 is 14 residues. The CDR3 sequence is CASRTFGTPGEQYF. In DNA, the CDR3 is TGTGCCAGCAGGACTTTCGGGACACCTGGCGAGCAGTACTTC.

This chain links TRBV27 with TRBJ1-1; maybe TRBD1 (6 bases). Germline V gene sequence: CDR1 MNHEY, CDR2 SMNVEV (reference sequence). V was trimmed by 4 bases and J by 2 bases, leaving 20 bases between them. CDR3 length equals 17 residues. The CDR3 sequence: CASSSRPGGASNTEAFF. The CDR3 DNA sequence: TGTGCCAGCAGTTCTCGTCCGGGGGGCGCGTCTAACACTGAAGCTTTCTTT.

The V gene is TRBV15, the J gene TRBJ1-1, with no clear D. This CDR3 region has 15 residues. Between the trimmed V and J ends, which lost 3 bases and 4 bases, there was a span of 15 bases. Germline lookup yields CDR1 LNHNV and CDR2 YYDKDF (reference sequence). CDR3 sequence reads: CATSSKTYGGTEAFF. CDR3 nucleotide sequence: TGTGCCACCAGCAGTAAGACGTATGGAGGCACTGAAGCTTTCTTT.

The chain has TRBV19 and TRBJ2-3; D unclear. Germline V gives CDR1 LNHDA, CDR2 SQIVND (reference sequence). The V gene lost 2 bases and the J gene lost 3 bases, with 9 bases spanning the gap. The CDR3 is 14 residues long. CDR3 in amino acids: CASSIRATTDTQYF. The CDR3 nucleotides read TGTGCCAGTAGTATAAGAGCTACAACAGATACGCAGTATTTT.

CDR3 nucleotides: TGTGCCAGCAGCCGACAGGGGAGAGGGGATCAGCCCCAGCATTTT. Its protein is CASSRQGRGDQPQHF. The chain is built from TRBV9 and TRBJ1-5; 8 bases fit TRBD1. The CDR3 is made up of 15 amino acids. In germline, CDR1 is SGDLS, CDR2 YYNGEE. Trimming at V came to 4 bases and at J to 5 bases, leaving 8 bases not matched to a gene.

The chain carries TRBV18 and TRBJ1-1; 9 nucleotides line up with TRBD1. The CDR3 sequence is 18 residues long. J lost 2 bases, V lost 6 bases, and 16 bases had no gene match. From germline, CDR1 is KGHSH and CDR2 LQKENI. CDR3 coding DNA: TGTGCCAGCTCCAGGACAGGGGCGGGCCAAGGGGTTAACACTGAAGCTTTCTTT. Protein: CASSRTGAGQGVNTEAFF.

The V call is TRBV10-3, the J call TRBJ1-2; unclear D gene. The CDR3 is 16 amino acids. V shed 3 bases and J shed 4 bases, with 18 bases lying between them. CDR1 is ENHRY and CDR2 is SYGVKD in the germline V gene. The CDR3 coding sequence is TGTGCCATCAGTGACCCTGGGCAGGCATACTTCTATGGCTACACCTTC. It is translated as CAISDPGQAYFYGYTF.

This clone turned up a few times. The chain couples TRBV5-6 to TRBJ2-1, with a tentative D call TRBD2 (6 bases). The V end lost 2 bases, the J end lost 8 bases, and 11 bases lay between the germline ends. Germline CDR1 is SGHDT and CDR2 is YYEEEE. The CDR3 is 13 residues long. The CDR3 sequence: CASSFPRGDEQFF. The CDR3 bases are TGTGCCAGCAGCTTCCCGCGGGGCGATGAGCAGTTCTTC.

The chain is built from TRBV7-3 and TRBJ2-3, with 8 bases identical to TRBD2. This CDR3 comprises 15 residues. V gave up 4 bases and J gave up 2 bases; unmatched junction bases: 5. Per germline, CDR1 SGHTA and CDR2 FQGTGA. The CDR3, as DNA: TGTGCCAGCAGCTCGACTAGCGATATCACAGATACGCAGTATTTT. The encoded protein is CASSSTSDITDTQYF.

The chain employs TRBV28 and TRBJ2-7, with 7 bases lining up with TRBD1. Germline CDR1 and CDR2: MDHEN and SYDVKM. There are 15 residues in the CDR3. V shed 6 bases, J shed 4 bases, and the junction held 12 bases outside the gene matches. The CDR3 spells CASSPQRGHMYEQYF. Here the CDR3 DNA reads TGTGCCAGCAGCCCTCAAAGGGGGCACATGTACGAGCAGTACTTC. The complete variable domain, with remaining parts taken from reference TRBV28 and TRBJ2-7, reads DVKVTQSSRYLVKRTGEKVFLECVQDMDHENMFWYRQDPGLGLRLIYFSYDVKMKEKGDIPEGYSVSREKKERFSLILESASTNQTSMYLCASSPQRGHMYEQYFGPGTRLTVT.

The CDR3 loop reads CASRSGGAEGYTDTQYF. Here the CDR3 DNA reads TGTGCCAGCAGGAGCGGAGGGGCAGAGGGTTACACAGATACGCAGTATTTT. The gene calls are TRBV28 and TRBJ2-3; weak D call: TRBD2 (6 bases). The CDR3 runs to 17 residues. V was shortened by 6 bases and J by 2 bases, with 21 bases between the two germline ends. Germline-derived CDR1 and CDR2 are MDHEN and SYDVKM. The variable domain in full, with the rest retrieved from reference TRBV28 and TRBJ2-3, is DVKVTQSSRYLVKRTGEKVFLECVQDMDHENMFWYRQDPGLGLRLIYFSYDVKMKEKGDIPEGYSVSREKKERFSLILESASTNQTSMYLCASRSGGAEGYTDTQYFGPGTRLTVL.

This clone was observed once. V is TRBV20-1 and J is TRBJ1-2; D remains unclear. CDR3 length equals 11 residues. The germline V gene has CDR1 DFQATT and CDR2 SNEGSKA (reference sequence). V lost 3 bases, J lost 8 bases, and 10 bases lay in between. The CDR3 DNA sequence: TGCAGTGCTAGTTGGGTCCGGGGCTACACCTTC. It yields the protein CSASWVRGYTF.

V and J are TRBV28 and TRBJ1-2; D might be TRBD1 (6 bases). Germline lookup yields CDR1 MDHEN and CDR2 SYDVKM. The CDR3 consists of 14 residues. Trimming removed 11 bases from V and 3 bases from J, with 19 bases in between. DNA of the CDR3: TGTGCCGGAAAGGCACATGGGGGCGACTATGGCTACACCTTC. This encodes CAGKAHGGDYGYTF.

This clone was picked up one time. The chain is built from TRBV7-9 and TRBJ2-1, with D tentatively TRBD1 or TRBD2 (5 bases each). Germline lookup yields CDR1 SEHNR and CDR2 FQNEAQ (reference sequence). V was trimmed by 5 bases and J by 5 bases, leaving 13 bases between them. This CDR3 region has 14 residues. In DNA, the CDR3 is TGTGCCAGCAGCCCAGGGAGTTTAAACAATGAGCAGTTCTTC. Protein: CASSPGSLNNEQFF.

The CDR3 bases are TGTGCCAGCTCGATAAAAGGAGCTGAAGCTTTCTTT. Translating gives CASSIKGAEAFF. The chain carries TRBV18 and TRBJ1-1; D is uncertain. CDR1 KGHSH and CDR2 LQKENI come from the germline V gene. V was trimmed by 6 bases and J by 6 bases, leaving 11 bases between them. The CDR3 totals 12 residues.

This chain uses TRBV11-3 with TRBJ2-7, with D possibly being TRBD1 (7 bases). The CDR3 is made up of 14 amino acids. The germline V and J ends were trimmed by 4 bases and 5 bases, with 15 bases remaining between them. Germline V CDR1 and CDR2: SGHNT, YENEEA. In nucleotides, the CDR3 is TGTGCCAGCAGCTCCGTGCAGGGGGGCCACGAGCAGTACGTC. Protein: CASSSVQGGHEQYV.

This clone was observed a few times. CDR3 sequence (DNA): TGTGCCAGCAGCCAGGGGGCTCTTCAGCCCCAGCATTTT. It encodes CASSQGALQPQHF. The J gene is TRBJ1-5, the V gene TRBV6-5; 8 bases fit TRBD1. The CDR3 length is 13 residues. J lost 6 bases, V lost 6 bases, and 4 bases had no gene match. In germline, CDR1 is MNHEY, CDR2 SVGAGI.

This chain links TRBV9 with TRBJ2-1; 12 bases are shared with TRBD2. The V gene end was trimmed by 4 bases and the J gene end by 7 bases; junction bases not matched to a gene: 9. Germline CDR1 SGDLS, CDR2 YYNGEE. CDR3 length: 16 residues. CDR3 nucleotides: TGTGCCAGCAGCTTCAGACTAGCGGGGGTCTCAAATGAGCAGTTCTTC. This gives the protein CASSFRLAGVSNEQFF.

This chain links TRBV28 with TRBJ1-4, with TRBD1 matching over 9 bases. This CDR3 contains 15 residues. Unmatched junction bases numbered 7, after V lost 4 bases and J lost 7 bases. Germline CDR1 reads MDHEN; CDR2 reads SYDVKM. Written as DNA, the CDR3 is TGTGCCAGCAGTTCCCGTAGGACAGGGGTTGAAAAACTGTTTTTT. This translates into CASSSRRTGVEKLFF. The variable domain in full, with the rest retrieved from reference TRBV28 and TRBJ1-4, is DVKVTQSSRYLVKRTGEKVFLECVQDMDHENMFWYRQDPGLGLRLIYFSYDVKMKEKGDIPEGYSVSREKKERFSLILESASTNQTSMYLCASSSRRTGVEKLFFGSGTQLSVL.

This clone was recorded a few times. This chain links TRBV27 with TRBJ1-6; D is unresolved. The CDR3 spans 14 residues. Germline values: CDR1 MNHEY, CDR2 SMNVEV (reference sequence). Trimming pared 4 bases from V and 3 bases from J, leaving 7 bases between. The CDR3 sequence is CASSSRGYNSPLHF. The DNA of the CDR3 is TGTGCCAGCAGTTCCCGGGGCTATAATTCACCCCTCCACTTT.

The chain is built from TRBV5-6 and TRBJ2-5, with TRBD1 as a possible D gene (6 bases). CDR1 and CDR2 from the germline V gene are SGHDT and YYEEEE. The CDR3 sequence is 13 residues long. V gave up 0 bases and J gave up 5 bases, with 8 bases separating them. The CDR3 DNA reads TGTGCCAGCAGCTTGGGACAGGCGGAGACCCAGTACTTC. Translating it yields CASSLGQAETQYF.

The gene calls are TRBV7-2 and TRBJ2-5, with D uncertain. The CDR3 has 14 amino acids. CDR1 and CDR2 from the germline V gene are SGHTA and FQGNSA. V gave up 3 bases and J gave up 2 bases, with 10 bases separating them. CDR3: CASSLGTIQETQYF. The DNA for the CDR3 is TGTGCCAGCAGCTTGGGAACTATACAAGAGACCCAGTACTTC.

The CDR3 coding sequence is TGCGCCAGCAGCCAAGCACAGGCGGGAGGTTCTGGGGCCAACGTCCTGACTTTC. Protein sequence: CASSQAQAGGSGANVLTF. The chain links TRBV4-3 to TRBJ2-6; TRBD2 matches 8 bases. V lost 1 base to trimming and J lost 1 base; unmatched junction nucleotides: 6. The CDR3 is 18 residues long. CDR1 is LGHNA, CDR2 YSLEER, per germline.

The chain recombines TRBV30 with TRBJ1-1; D gene uncertain. The CDR3 runs 13 residues. The V and J ends lost 1 base and 5 bases respectively, with 11 bases between them. Germline CDR1 GTSNPN, CDR2 SVGIG (reference sequence). This chain's CDR3 is CAWSESGVTEAFF. CDR3 in DNA: TGTGCCTGGAGTGAGAGCGGGGTGACTGAAGCTTTCTTT. The full variable domain, completed using reference TRBV30 and TRBJ1-1, is SQTIHQWPATLVQPVGSPLSLECTVEGTSNPNLYWYRQAAGRGLQLLFYSVGIGQISSEVPQNLSASRPQDRQFILSSKKLLLSDSGFYLCAWSESGVTEAFFGQGTRLTVV.

The J gene is TRBJ1-1, the V gene TRBV19, with a weak D call TRBD1 (5 bases). Germline lookup yields CDR1 LNHDA and CDR2 SQIVND (reference sequence). Trimming pared 4 bases from V and 3 bases from J, leaving 15 bases between. The length of the CDR3 is 15 residues. The CDR3 spells CASSTNRDGYTEAFF. The DNA of the CDR3 is TGTGCCAGTAGTACAAATAGGGACGGATACACTGAAGCTTTCTTT.